This T cell receptor beta chain was recorded in a study of technical replicates of blood from several donors. J gave up 5 bases and V 3 bases, and 5 bases lay outside the gene matches. The CDR3 is made up of 15 amino acids. CDR1 and CDR2 from the germline V gene are SGDLS and YYNGEE. This table comes from immunoSEQ multiplex PCR, and its TCRdb copy is limited to in-frame clones, with some not included. The profile shows 65,000 to 85,000 clones, 95% to 98% of them singletons. Sequencing was carried out using T cells isolated from PBMCs. This clonotype originated in a human donor in good health. The V and J genes are TRBV9 and TRBJ2-7; 13 nucleotides align to TRBD2. The CDR3 sequence: CASSASGTSGNEQYF. In DNA, the CDR3 is TGTGCCAGCAGCGCGTCCGGGACTAGCGGGAACGAGCAGTACTTC.